This T cell receptor (beta chain) was retrieved from a study of vaccination effects on CD4 cells after COVID-19. With the ViraFEST assay, the study expanded antigen-specific CD4+ T cells using viral peptide pools, then sequenced them. Culturing for around 10 days preceded CD4+ T cell isolation. People in the vaccine group had not been infected with SARS-CoV-2 before, and their nucleocapsid antibodies were negative. Cultures of under 2.5 million PBMC per well contained around 10 IU/ml IL-2 plus 10 ug/ml peptides. In its sample, this clone is medium-sized. No antigen is known for it. The study's findings and limits: Nearly all vaccine-induced clones in healthy recipients recognized only SARS-CoV-2.

The V and J ends lost 5 bases and 4 bases, in that order; junction bases with no gene match: 7. This CDR3 has 15 amino acids. Germline V lookup: CDR1 MNHEY, CDR2 SVGAGI. The repertoire was sequenced with immunoSEQ multiplex PCR; TCRdb's copy has only in-frame clones and lacks some. The profile shows about 27,000 clones, around 70% of them singletons. The starting material was CD4+ T cells from PBMCs cultured with SARS-CoV-2 spike peptides, obtained before COVID-19 vaccination. This receptor was obtained from a human donor who received a COVID-19 vaccine. V and J are TRBV6-5 and TRBJ1-2, with 10 bases aligning to TRBD1. The CDR3 protein is CASSKPGQGTYGYTF. For the CDR3, the DNA is TGTGCCAGCAGTAAACCGGGACAGGGGACCTATGGCTACACCTTC.